This T cell receptor (beta chain) was recovered during a study of T cells after yellow fever vaccination. This clonotype was seen only a few times. The CDR3 runs to 15 residues. Trimming took off 0 bases at V and 2 bases at J, with 12 bases between the two ends. Germline lookup yields CDR1 SGHRS and CDR2 YFSETQ. TCRdb fed the 5' RACE reads into MiXCR, producing one record per CDR3 protein. The sample has about 340,000 distinct CDR3 sequences; 8.7% are singletons. The chain has TRBV5-1 and TRBJ2-7; D may be TRBD1 (6 bases). Sample: PBMCs, taken on the day of the first yellow fever vaccination. The source of this sequence is a man aged 18 to 35 who received the YFV17D yellow fever vaccine. CDR3 DNA: TGCGCCAGCAGCTTGGATCCGGACAGAGCCTACGAGCAGTACTTC. Encoded protein: CASSLDPDRAYEQYF. The variable domain in full, completed from reference TRBV5-1 and TRBJ2-7, reads KAGVTQTPRYLIKTRGQQVTLSCSPISGHRSVSWYQQTPGQGLQFLFEYFSETQRNKGNFPGRFSGRQFSNSRSEMNVSTLELGDSALYLCASSLDPDRAYEQYFGPGTRLTVT.